This T cell receptor (beta chain) stems from a study of regulatory T cells in long-lasting Graves disease. The study's findings and limits: Persistent disease preferred TRBV28, TRBJ1-2 and TRBJ2-5; new disease, TRBV20-1 and TRBJ2-1. TCR diversity was lower in persistent Graves' patients than in newly diagnosed ones.

This CDR3 is built from 14 residues. Germline loops: CDR1 MDHEN, CDR2 SYDVKM. At least ten counts were recorded for this clonotype. No antigen is known for it. Compared with germline, one end of the junction differs, possibly owing to a read error. Documented time point: newly diagnosed GD, antithyroid drugs for less than 3 months. Construction of the TCR library relied on RNA isolated from PBMCs. Through Arm-PCR of CDR3 regions and iRepertoire HTBI primers, TCR beta libraries were built. TCRdb fed the multiplex PCR reads into MiXCR, producing one record per CDR3 protein. Among some 490,000 distinct CDR3 sequences listed, 12% were seen once. The sample also formed part of further work on T cells in Graves' hyperthyroidism and ophthalmopathy.

V is TRBV28 and J is TRBJ1-2; tentatively, D is TRBD1 (5 bases). Sample: peripheral blood mononuclear cells (PBMCs), taken at new diagnosis, from a patient treated with antithyroid drugs. The TCR originated in a woman under 40 with Graves disease. The CDR3 loop reads CASSFAETASMSAF. DNA for the CDR3: TGTGCCAGCAGTTTCGCAGAGACAGCCTCTATGTCCGCCTTC.